These 22 T cell receptor beta chains were sequenced from one sample in a study of blood T cell repertoires in COVID-19. The repertoire was sequenced with immunoSEQ multiplex PCR; TCRdb's copy has only in-frame clones and lacks some. The sample carries roughly 250,000 clones, around nine tenths recorded once. Sequencing input: peripheral blood. These receptors were taken from a man aged 40-49 years who had recovered from COVID-19.

The chain recombines TRBV21-1 with TRBJ2-7; the table's D call, TRBD1, was not checked against the DNA. TRBV21-1 corresponds to a pseudogene. The CDR3 covers 14 residues. The CDR3 loop is CASDNRGHSYEQYF. For the CDR3, the DNA is TGTGCCAGCGATAATCGGGGACATTCCTACGAGCAGTACTTC.

The gene calls are TRBV6-5 and TRBJ2-7; 9 bases fit TRBD1. This CDR3 region has 15 residues. V trimming: 0 bases; J trimming: 3 bases; junction bases outside the gene matches: 3. CDR1 is MNHEY and CDR2 is SVGAGI in the germline V gene. CDR3 sequence (DNA): TGTGCCAGCAGTTACTCCGGACAGGGGATCTACGAGCAGTACTTC. Amino acid sequence: CASSYSGQGIYEQYF.

The V and J genes are TRBV6-2 or TRBV6-3 and TRBJ2-7; D remains unclear. Germline assignment: CDR1 MNHEY and CDR2 SVGEGT. CDR3 length equals 12 residues. The ends were cut back, 2 bases at V and 7 bases at J, with 9 bases in the middle. The DNA for the CDR3 is TGTGCCAGCAGTTACCCTTTTTCGGAGCAGTACTTC. It specifies CASSYPFSEQYF.

This clone was observed a single time. J is TRBJ2-3 and V is TRBV6-2 or TRBV6-3; TRBD1 might be the D (5 bases). This CDR3 has 14 residues. Germline V gene lookup returns CDR1 MNHEY and CDR2 SVGEGT. V was clipped by 4 bases and J by 1 base, with 9 bases between them. The CDR3 spells CASSSRRGTDTQYF. The CDR3 DNA is TGTGCCAGCAGTTCCCGCAGGGGCACAGATACGCAGTATTTT.

The DNA of the CDR3 is TGCGCCAGCAGCCAAGACACCACTGAAGCTTTCTTT. Amino acid sequence: CASSQDTTEAFF. The V call is TRBV5-1, the J call TRBJ1-1; D remains ambiguous. This CDR3 region has 12 residues. With 4 bases removed from V and 4 bases from J, the gap between germline ends came to 8 bases. Per the germline V gene, CDR1 is SGHRS and CDR2 is YFSETQ.

V gene TRBV3-1 (or the pseudogene TRBV3-2) combines with J gene TRBJ1-2; D is perhaps TRBD1 (6 bases). The CDR3 is made up of 16 amino acids. V lost 5 bases, J lost 4 bases, and 20 bases lay in between. Looked up from germline, CDR1 is LGHDT and CDR2 is YNNKEL (reference sequence). Written as DNA, the CDR3 is TGTGCCAGCAGCAGGCTAAAGGGGGAGAGGTTCTATGGCTACACCTTC. Its protein product is CASSRLKGERFYGYTF.

This CDR3 is CASSPLGRGEAGYTF. DNA for the CDR3: TGTGCCAGCTCACCACTCGGCAGGGGGGAGGCTGGCTACACCTTC. The genes are TRBV18 and TRBJ1-2, with TRBD1 matching over 7 bases. The CDR3 covers 15 residues. V gave up 1 base and J gave up 7 bases; unmatched junction bases: 9. CDR1 and CDR2 from the germline V gene are KGHSH and LQKENI.

The chain's CDR3 is CASSLRFRGTGQSYEQYF. The CDR3 coding sequence is TGTGCCAGCAGCTTAAGATTTCGAGGGACAGGGCAATCCTACGAGCAGTACTTC. The chain has TRBV7-2 and TRBJ2-7; 9 bases line up with TRBD1. The V gene end was trimmed by 2 bases and the J gene end by 1 base; junction bases not matched to a gene: 12. This CDR3 spans 18 amino acids. Germline V gene lookup returns CDR1 SGHTA and CDR2 FQGNSA.

This sequence joins TRBV15 and TRBJ2-3, with 7 bases lining up with TRBD1. V lost 0 bases and J lost 4; bases outside the gene matches: 13. CDR1 LNHNV and CDR2 YYDKDF come from the germline V gene (reference sequence). This CDR3 contains 18 residues. CDR3 residues: CATSRDLRGGRGPDTQYF. The CDR3 DNA reads TGTGCCACCAGCAGAGATCTTAGAGGGGGCAGGGGCCCAGATACGCAGTATTTT.

This sequence joins TRBV9 and TRBJ2-2; 12 bases align to TRBD1. The CDR3 extends over 17 amino acids. With 0 bases clipped from V and 6 bases from J, the junction kept 6 bases outside the gene matches. Germline V lookup: CDR1 SGDLS, CDR2 YYNGEE. CDR3 sequence reads: CASSVVPGQGAAGELFF. The CDR3 DNA is TGTGCCAGCAGCGTAGTACCGGGACAGGGGGCGGCCGGGGAGCTGTTTTTT.

The genes are TRBV29-1 and TRBJ1-1; D not certain. Germline V gene lookup returns CDR1 SQVTM and CDR2 ANQGSEA. This CDR3 has 10 amino acids. V lost 8 bases to trimming and J lost 5 bases, with 9 bases between them. The CDR3, as DNA: TGCAGCCCCTCGGGAACTGAAGCTTTCTTT. Amino acid sequence: CSPSGTEAFF.

The chain links TRBV3-1 (or the pseudogene TRBV3-2) to TRBJ2-3; 11 bases fit TRBD2. V gave up 4 bases and J gave up 1 base; unmatched junction bases: 7. The CDR3 runs 17 residues. Looked up from germline, CDR1 is LGHDT and CDR2 is YNNKEL (reference sequence). Written as DNA, the CDR3 is TGTGCCAGCAGCCCCGGGACTAGCGGCAGTGGCACAGATACGCAGTATTTT. Protein: CASSPGTSGSGTDTQYF.

The V gene is TRBV4-3, the J gene TRBJ2-7; TRBD2 agrees at 9 bases. There are 15 residues in the CDR3. Germline CDR1 and CDR2: LGHNA and YSLEER. The V segment lost 1 base and the J segment 3 bases; nucleotides outside the gene matches: 4. CDR3: CASSQAASGIYEQYF. In DNA, the CDR3 is TGCGCCAGCAGCCAAGCGGCTAGCGGGATCTACGAGCAGTACTTC.

This rearrangement joins TRBV6-2 or TRBV6-3 to TRBJ2-1, with 7 bases that match TRBD2. Germline CDR1 reads MNHEY; CDR2 reads SVGEGT. CDR3 size: 15 residues. Losses at the gene ends were 5 bases for V and 7 bases for J; bases not matched to a gene: 11. The CDR3 DNA reads as TGTGCCAGCAGTCCGGCGACTAGCCGACGGAATGAGCAGTTCTTC. As protein: CASSPATSRRNEQFF.

This chain connects TRBV4-2 to TRBJ1-1; D is ambiguous. This CDR3 has 12 amino acids. CDR1 LGHNA and CDR2 YNFKEQ come from the germline V gene. Trimming stripped 8 bases from V and 1 base from J, with 8 bases between. Here the CDR3 reads CASVAGNTEAFF. The CDR3 DNA reads as TGTGCCAGCGTGGCAGGGAACACTGAAGCTTTCTTT.

The J gene is TRBJ1-1, the V gene TRBV27; D not certain. V was shortened by 2 bases and J by 6 bases, with 10 bases between the two germline ends. The CDR3 has 13 residues. Germline CDR1 MNHEY, CDR2 SMNVEV (reference sequence). This chain's CDR3 is CASSLAPYSEAFF. In nucleotides, the CDR3 is TGTGCCAGCAGTTTAGCCCCTTACTCTGAAGCTTTCTTT.

CDR3 region: CASSLDGGYEQFF. The CDR3 DNA follows: TGTGCCAGCAGCTTAGATGGGGGGTATGAGCAGTTCTTC. The gene calls are TRBV7-2 and TRBJ2-1; D possibly corresponds to TRBD2 (6 bases). CDR1 and CDR2 from the germline V gene are SGHTA and FQGNSA. V lost 1 base and J lost 8, with 9 bases in between. The CDR3 runs to 13 residues.

The rearrangement uses TRBV5-6 and TRBJ2-7; no clear D gene. This CDR3 comprises 13 residues. The V and J ends lost 0 bases and 1 base respectively, with 5 bases between them. Germline V CDR1 and CDR2: SGHDT, YYEEEE. The CDR3 loop is CASSLGRSYEQYF. CDR3 nucleotide sequence: TGTGCCAGCAGCTTGGGCAGATCCTACGAGCAGTACTTC.

The rearrangement joins TRBV12-3 or TRBV12-4 to TRBJ1-5; D ambiguous. V lost 5 bases, J lost 3 bases, and 5 bases lay in between. The CDR3 consists of 12 residues. Here the CDR3 DNA reads TGTGCCAGCAGTCTTCCCAATCAGCCCCAGCATTTT. Encoded protein: CASSLPNQPQHF.

V and J are TRBV5-1 and TRBJ2-7; D is unresolved. Trimming shortened V by 2 bases and J by 3 bases, and 12 bases separated the two germline ends. The V gene's germline CDR1 is SGHRS and CDR2 YFSETQ. The CDR3 covers 14 residues. The CDR3 protein is CASSLVRHRYEQYF. The CDR3 DNA is TGCGCCAGCAGCTTAGTTCGACACCGCTACGAGCAGTACTTC.

This chain connects TRBV19 to TRBJ1-5, with D possibly matching TRBD1 (6 bases). With 6 bases removed from V and 7 bases from J, the gap between germline ends came to 16 bases. CDR1 LNHDA and CDR2 SQIVND come from the germline V gene (reference sequence). The CDR3 loop spans 14 amino acids. The CDR3: CASRPTGRDQPQHF. The CDR3 coding sequence is TGTGCCAGTAGACCAACAGGGAGGGACCAGCCCCAGCATTTT.

The chain joins TRBV11-2 to TRBJ2-1, with TRBD1 matching over 9 bases. From germline, CDR1 is SGHAT and CDR2 FQNNGV. The CDR3 contains 16 residues. The J segment lost 5 bases and the V segment lost 1 base, leaving 6 bases of the junction unmatched. CDR3 loop: CASSLAGQGWNNEQFF. In DNA, the CDR3 is TGTGCCAGCAGCTTAGCGGGACAGGGTTGGAACAATGAGCAGTTCTTC.